This T cell receptor (beta chain) is drawn from a study of blood T cells in healthy people across ages (dated by TCRdb to the mid-2010s). For context, the study as a whole: In model experiments, template switching captured roughly one uniquely barcoded TCR beta cDNA molecule for every two T cells. The donors were split into four age groups: young (average roughly 15 years), middle-aged (39), aged (about 56) and long-lived (under 85). Using the same blood draw, the study looked at two additional independent replicas of 1 million unique cDNA reads for two donors, one aged 18 to 30 and the other aged 80 or older. The study measured age-related changes in TCR beta repertoire diversity using deep sequencing normalized with unique cDNA molecular identifiers. Donors of different ages were randomly distributed across sequencing lanes to avoid experimental bias.

This clonotype was seen a handful of times. What antigen it recognizes has not been identified. Base qualities are missing; no much larger clone stands one base away. The library was prepared using 5' RACE. TCRdb records Illumina HiSeq 2500 as the sequencer. A second PCR of roughly 6 to 12 cycles was performed with a sample-barcoded 5' primer and a J-beta primer mix. A unique molecular identifier was introduced onto each TCR beta cDNA molecule by a template-switch 5' adaptor carrying 12 random nucleotides. Each sample yielded at least 2.5 million CDR3-containing paired-end reads. First-strand cDNA synthesis was performed from all RNA using the Mint cDNA synthesis kit, with priming by a TRBC-specific oligonucleotide. All cDNA was treated with uracil-DNA glycosylase and then went through a first 18-cycle PCR with the universal primers M1SS and BC2_uni_R. The published analysis was carried out like this. Normalization of each sample was performed by random selection of 1 million high-quality reads, each carrying a distinct molecular identifier. Reads with shared molecular identifiers were discarded instead of being binned into consensus sequences. MiTCR, with a Q25 quality threshold and the strictest error-elimination algorithm, was used for CDR3 identification, clonotype clustering and error correction. A nonparametric unseen species model with Euler transformation was used to estimate a lower bound on total TCR beta diversity. The public reads were run again by TCRdb, first through fastp at Q25 and then through MiXCR, and only productive beta chains were kept. A single entry per CDR3 protein holds the most common genes and DNA from its merged rows. The V and J calls come from TCRdb's annotation, not from the publication. Within this sample are fewer than 950,000 distinct CDR3 sequences, with less than 70% of them counted one time only. The ten largest clones capture about two fifths of the sample.

Beyond this particular receptor, the publication reports: Estimates of total diversity based on one million sequenced T cells were considered lower bounds and underestimates. As age increased, observed TCR beta diversity per million T cells dropped in a roughly linear way, and a significant reduction was already evident by age 40. Conclusive comparison of naive and antigen-experienced compartments was prevented by the profiling of bulk unsorted PBMCs. The percentage of naive T cells measured by flow cytometry correlated strongly with observed TCR beta diversity. Compared with the aged group, more naive CD4+ T cells, fewer expanded clones and increased TCR diversity were shown by the long-lived group, suggesting age selection. The CMV infection status of donors was not known, potentially confounding age-related changes in expanded clonotypes.

Systemically healthy Caucasian individuals from Russia, around 39 in total and aged about 6 to 95 years, were included as donors. About 9.8 milliliters of peripheral blood were drawn from each donor into EDTA-treated Vacutainer tubes. Ficoll-Paque density-gradient centrifugation was used to isolate PBMCs, with at least 7 million per sample. Trizol reagent was used to extract total RNA from the PBMCs, yielding at least 5 micrograms per sample. The percentages of naive CD45RAhigh/CD27high T cells were determined by flow cytometry on a PBMC aliquot from every donor. This TCR was recovered from a man older than 75 in good health. The sequenced sample was blood.

CDR3 protein: CASSILQGDYTF. The nucleotide sequence reads as follows: TGTGCCAGCAGTATCTTACAGGGGGACTACACCTTC. The sequence joins TRBV12-3 or TRBV12-4 to TRBJ1-2, with 8 middle bases fitting TRBD1. Ends trimmed: V by 5 bases, J by 10 bases; bases unmatched to a gene: 6. Its CDR3 holds 12 amino acids, cysteine through phenylalanine. CDR3 DNA is the only sequence kept; it has 36 bases, read in frame from the first base.